This passage covers 5 T cell receptor beta chains from one sample sequenced in a study of cytomegalovirus exposure and HLA in healthy donors. With 60 Vbeta and 13 Jbeta primers, the PCR was carried out. Sequencing was performed with immunoSEQ multiplex PCR; in TCRdb, only in-frame clones are kept and a portion is missing. The sample lists under 85,000 clones; 65% to 70% were seen once. The sample comprised PBMCs. The receptors stem from a man in his forties in good health and CMV-seropositive.

The gene calls are TRBV6-4 and TRBJ1-2; TRBD1 agrees at 7 bases. This CDR3 contains 14 residues. Trimming took 6 bases from V and 7 from J; bases not matched to a gene: 11. CDR1 and CDR2 (germline): MRHNA, SNTAGT. CDR3 residues: CASRRSDRAFGYTF. CDR3 sequence (DNA): TGTGCCAGCAGGAGAAGTGACAGGGCTTTTGGCTACACCTTC.

This clone was seen only a few times. The chain employs TRBV21-1 and TRBJ2-4; TRBD2 was called by the table and not checked on the DNA. TRBV21-1 has pseudogene status. CDR3 size: 16 residues. The CDR3 sequence: CASMRALGPRKHIQYF. The CDR3 bases are TGTGCCAGCATGCGGGCCCTTGGACCAAGGAAGCACATTCAGTACTTC.

The chain has TRBV5-1 and TRBJ2-7, with 12 bases fitting TRBD2. The germline gives CDR1 SGHRS, CDR2 YFSETQ. There are 14 residues in the CDR3. The junction had 2 bases not matched to a gene; V was cut back by 4 bases and J by 3 bases. CDR3 sequence (DNA): TGCGCCAGCAGCCTACTAGCGGGAGGCTACGAGCAGTACTTC. Its translation: CASSLLAGGYEQYF.

The chain employs TRBV5-6 and TRBJ2-7; D not certain. The germline V and J ends were trimmed by 3 bases and 3 bases, with 13 bases remaining between them. Germline CDR1 SGHDT, CDR2 YYEEEE. The CDR3 is 14 amino acids. This CDR3 reads CASSSVSNFYEQYF. For the CDR3, the DNA is TGTGCCAGCAGCTCTGTATCTAATTTCTACGAGCAGTACTTC.

The genes are TRBV30 and TRBJ2-7, with D maybe TRBD2 (5 bases). Between the trimmed V and J ends, which lost 3 bases and 5 bases, there was a span of 17 bases. Looked up from germline, CDR1 is GTSNPN and CDR2 is SVGIG (reference sequence). The CDR3 consists of 14 residues. CDR3 coding DNA: TGTGCCTGGAGCAGAAGTTTTAGCGTCAACGAGCAGTACTTC. This gives the protein CAWSRSFSVNEQYF.